The following is a T cell receptor (beta chain) sequence with its context. The antigen is not known. This record comes from a study of T cell responses to AZD1222 COVID-19 vaccine. Using immunoSEQ multiplex PCR, the repertoire was profiled, and TCRdb retains in-frame clones only, with some absent. The data hold over 120,000 clones, with 92% observed a single time. Pooled in the analysis were second doses at about 4 or about 12 weeks. Broader study findings: Two AZD1222 administrations were followed by greater Spike-specific TCR breadth and depth. White British donors predominated, females outnumbered males, and clonal diversity was possibly underestimated. Baseline testing showed seropositivity in only five to seven AZD1222 recipients.

This TCR derives from an adult who received the AZD1222 COVID-19 vaccine. This sample comprised peripheral blood, obtained 28 days after the second AZD1222 dose.

The CDR3: CASSPPSDYNEQFF. The CDR3 coding sequence is TGTGCCAGCTCACCACCCTCCGACTACAATGAGCAGTTCTTC. The chain combines TRBV18 with TRBJ2-1, with D hard to call. Germline loops: CDR1 KGHSH, CDR2 LQKENI. This CDR3 comprises 14 residues. V dropped 0 bases and J dropped 3 bases, with 6 bases sitting between them.